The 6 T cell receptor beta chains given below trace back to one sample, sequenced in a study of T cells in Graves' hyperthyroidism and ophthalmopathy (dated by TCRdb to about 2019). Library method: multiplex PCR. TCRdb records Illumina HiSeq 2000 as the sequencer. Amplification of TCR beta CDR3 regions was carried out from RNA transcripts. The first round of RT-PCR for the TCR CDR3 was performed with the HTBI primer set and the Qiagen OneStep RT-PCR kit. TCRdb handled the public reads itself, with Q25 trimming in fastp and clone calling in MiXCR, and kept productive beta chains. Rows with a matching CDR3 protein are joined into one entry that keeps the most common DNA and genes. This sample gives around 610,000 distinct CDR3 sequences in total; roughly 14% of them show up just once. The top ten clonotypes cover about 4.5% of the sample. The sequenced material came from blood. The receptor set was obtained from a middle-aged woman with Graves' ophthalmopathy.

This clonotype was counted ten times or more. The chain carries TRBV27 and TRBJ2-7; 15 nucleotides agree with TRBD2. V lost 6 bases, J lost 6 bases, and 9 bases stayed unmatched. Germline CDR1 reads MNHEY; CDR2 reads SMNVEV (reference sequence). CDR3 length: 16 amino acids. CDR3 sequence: CASRDGLAGGPGEQYF. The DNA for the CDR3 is TGTGCCAGCAGGGACGGACTAGCGGGAGGGCCCGGCGAGCAGTACTTC.

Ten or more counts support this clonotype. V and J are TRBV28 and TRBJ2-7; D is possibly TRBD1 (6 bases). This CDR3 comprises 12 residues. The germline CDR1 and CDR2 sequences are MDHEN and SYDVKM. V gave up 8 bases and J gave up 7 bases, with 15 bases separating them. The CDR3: CASLDRLREQYF. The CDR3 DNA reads TGTGCCAGCTTGGACAGACTTAGAGAGCAGTACTTC.

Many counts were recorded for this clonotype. The CDR3 DNA reads as TGTGCCAGCAGCTTAGGGGCGGGGGGAGAGACCCAGTACTTC. Translation gives CASSLGAGGETQYF. The chain recombines TRBV11-1 with TRBJ2-5; 8 nucleotides align to TRBD2. Per the germline V gene, CDR1 is SGHAT and CDR2 is FQDESV (reference sequence). V dropped 1 base and J dropped 4; count of bases not matched to a gene: 2. The CDR3 loop spans 14 amino acids.

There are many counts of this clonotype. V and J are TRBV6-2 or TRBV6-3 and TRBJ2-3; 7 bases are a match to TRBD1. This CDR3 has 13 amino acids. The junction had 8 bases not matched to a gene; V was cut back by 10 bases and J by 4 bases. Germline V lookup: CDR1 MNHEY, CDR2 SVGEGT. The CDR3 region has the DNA TGTGCCACCAGGGGGTCCTCGGCAGATACGCAGTATTTT. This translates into CATRGSSADTQYF.

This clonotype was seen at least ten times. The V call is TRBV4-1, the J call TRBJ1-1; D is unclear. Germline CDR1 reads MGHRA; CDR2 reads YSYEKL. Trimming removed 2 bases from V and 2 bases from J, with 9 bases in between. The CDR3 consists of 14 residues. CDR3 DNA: TGCGCCAGCAGCCAAAGAGGAGTAAACACTGAAGCTTTCTTT. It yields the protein CASSQRGVNTEAFF.

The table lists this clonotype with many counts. The CDR3: CASSLGTGFFEAFF. The CDR3, as DNA: TGTGCCAGCAGTTTAGGGACAGGGTTCTTCGAAGCTTTCTTT. The chain combines TRBV27 with TRBJ1-1; 9 nucleotides line up with TRBD1. V was clipped by 2 bases and J by 8 bases; unmatched bases: 6. Germline CDR1 reads MNHEY; CDR2 reads SMNVEV (reference sequence). The CDR3 is 14 amino acids.